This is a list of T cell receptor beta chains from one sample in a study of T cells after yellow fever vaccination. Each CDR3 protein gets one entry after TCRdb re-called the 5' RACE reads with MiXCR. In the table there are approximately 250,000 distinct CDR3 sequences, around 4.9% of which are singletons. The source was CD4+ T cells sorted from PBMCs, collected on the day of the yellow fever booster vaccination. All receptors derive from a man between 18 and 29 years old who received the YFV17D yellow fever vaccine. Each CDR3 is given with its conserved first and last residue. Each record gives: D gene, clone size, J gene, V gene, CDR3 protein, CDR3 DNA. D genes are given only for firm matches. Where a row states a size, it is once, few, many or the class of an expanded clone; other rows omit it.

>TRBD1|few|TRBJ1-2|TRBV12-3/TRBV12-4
CASTPRDSNYGYTF
TGTGCCAGCACCCCCCGGGACAGTAACTATGGCTACACCTTC
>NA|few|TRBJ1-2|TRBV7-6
CASSLETFGGYTF
TGTGCCAGCAGCTTAGAGACATTCGGAGGCTACACCTTC
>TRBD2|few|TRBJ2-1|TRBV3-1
CASSQASGYNEQFF
TGTGCCAGCAGCCAGGCTAGCGGGTATAATGAGCAGTTCTTC
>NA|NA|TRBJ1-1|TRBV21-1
CASSKARHRALQAFF
TGTGCCAGCAGCAAAGCGCGCCACAGGGCCTTGCAAGCTTTCTTT
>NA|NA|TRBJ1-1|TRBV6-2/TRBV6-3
CASNQGSTEAFF
TGTGCCAGCAATCAGGGGAGCACTGAAGCTTTCTTT
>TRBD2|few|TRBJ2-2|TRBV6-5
CASTHGTSGGAATGELFF
TGTGCCAGCACCCACGGGACTAGCGGGGGGGCCGCCACCGGGGAGCTGTTTTTT
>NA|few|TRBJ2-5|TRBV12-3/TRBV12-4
CASSLTGWETQYF
TGTGCCAGCAGTTTAACGGGGTGGGAGACCCAGTACTTC
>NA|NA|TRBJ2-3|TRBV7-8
CASSQDFQDTQYF
TGTGCCAGCAGCCAGGACTTCCAAGATACGCAGTATTTT
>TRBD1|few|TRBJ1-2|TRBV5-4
CASSLGQGGNGYTF
TGTGCCAGCAGCTTGGGACAGGGTGGTAATGGCTACACCTTC
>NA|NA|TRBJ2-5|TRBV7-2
CASSLKRGGFQETQYF
TGTGCCAGCAGCTTAAAAAGGGGGGGTTTCCAAGAGACCCAGTACTTC
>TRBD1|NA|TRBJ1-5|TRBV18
CASSQNRGHSNQPQHF
TGTGCCAGCTCACAAAACAGGGGGCACAGCAATCAGCCCCAGCATTTT
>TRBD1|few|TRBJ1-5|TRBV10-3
CAISEGGNRGFNQPQHF
TGTGCCATCAGTGAAGGGGGGAACAGGGGATTCAATCAGCCCCAGCATTTT
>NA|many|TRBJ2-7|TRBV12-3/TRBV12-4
CASSFRQSYEQYF
TGTGCCAGCAGTTTCAGACAGTCCTACGAGCAGTACTTC
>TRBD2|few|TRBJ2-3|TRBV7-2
CASSVPRLAGGQGDTQYF
TGTGCCAGCAGCGTCCCGAGACTAGCGGGGGGGCAGGGAGATACGCAGTATTTT
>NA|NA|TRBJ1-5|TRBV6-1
CASSGHFGHNQPQHF
TGTGCCAGCAGTGGTCACTTTGGCCACAATCAGCCCCAGCATTTT
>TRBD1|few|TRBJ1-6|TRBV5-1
CASSLRGTGKLSSYNSPLHF
TGCGCCAGCAGCTTGAGAGGGACAGGGAAATTGAGCTCCTATAATTCACCCCTCCACTTT
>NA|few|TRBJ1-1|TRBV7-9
CASSLLRQTTYGTEAFF
TGTGCCAGCAGCTTACTTCGACAGACAACTTACGGCACTGAAGCTTTCTTT
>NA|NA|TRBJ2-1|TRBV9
CASSVRQGGSYNEQFF
TGTGCCAGCAGCGTCCGACAGGGAGGGAGTTACAATGAGCAGTTCTTC
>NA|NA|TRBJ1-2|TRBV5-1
CASSLVGRDLDGYTF
TGCGCCAGCAGCTTGGTTGGCAGGGACTTGGATGGCTACACCTTC
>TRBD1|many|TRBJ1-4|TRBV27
CASSPDRDPSEKLFF
TGTGCCAGCAGTCCCGACAGGGATCCTTCTGAAAAACTGTTTTTT
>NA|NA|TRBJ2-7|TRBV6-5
CASSPLGGSGEYEQYF
TGTGCCAGCAGTCCCCTCGGGGGTAGCGGAGAGTACGAGCAGTACTTC
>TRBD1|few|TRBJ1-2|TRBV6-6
CASTRVVGGTGILGLYGYTF
TGTGCCAGCACCCGGGTGGTAGGGGGGACAGGGATTTTGGGCCTCTATGGCTACACCTTC
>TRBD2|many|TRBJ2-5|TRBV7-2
CASSGTSAEWTQYF
TGTGCCAGCAGCGGGACTAGCGCGGAGTGGACCCAGTACTTC
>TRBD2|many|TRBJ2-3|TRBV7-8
CASSLGRGLVLTDTQYF
TGTGCCAGCAGCTTAGGAAGAGGACTAGTCTTAACAGATACGCAGTATTTT
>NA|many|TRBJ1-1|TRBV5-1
CASSLNLMNTEAFF
TGCGCCAGCAGCTTGAATTTAATGAACACTGAAGCTTTCTTT
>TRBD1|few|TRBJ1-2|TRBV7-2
CASSRLTGGTYGYTF
TGTGCCAGCAGCCGCCTTACAGGGGGGACCTATGGCTACACCTTC
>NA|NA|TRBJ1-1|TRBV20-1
CSARSGTEAFF
TGCAGTGCTAGGAGCGGGACTGAAGCTTTCTTT
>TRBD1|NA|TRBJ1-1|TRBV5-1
CASSSMTLQGFGTEAFF
TGCGCCAGCAGCTCGATGACCCTACAGGGGTTCGGCACTGAAGCTTTCTTT
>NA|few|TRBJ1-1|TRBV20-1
CSARDSVGKWDTEAFF
TGCAGTGCTAGAGATTCCGTAGGGAAGTGGGACACTGAAGCTTTCTTT
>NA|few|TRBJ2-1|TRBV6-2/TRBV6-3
CASSLNWFEQFF
TGTGCCAGCAGTTTGAATTGGTTTGAGCAGTTCTTC
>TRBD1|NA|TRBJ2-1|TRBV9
CASSVATSGTGDNEQFF
TGTGCCAGCAGCGTAGCTACAAGCGGGACAGGGGACAATGAGCAGTTCTTC
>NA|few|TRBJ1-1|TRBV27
CASSSPPGFITEAFF
TGTGCCAGCAGTTCCCCGCCGGGGTTCATCACTGAAGCTTTCTTT
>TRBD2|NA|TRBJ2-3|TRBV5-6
CASSSGLAGVRTDTQYF
TGTGCCAGCAGTTCGGGACTAGCGGGGGTCCGCACAGATACGCAGTATTTT
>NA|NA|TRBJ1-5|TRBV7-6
CASSLDPSRGQPQHF
TGTGCCAGCAGCTTAGACCCGAGCAGAGGACAGCCCCAGCATTTT
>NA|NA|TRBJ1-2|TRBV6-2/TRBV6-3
CASSLRGGDYGYTF
TGTGCCAGCAGCCTCCGAGGAGGGGACTATGGCTACACCTTC
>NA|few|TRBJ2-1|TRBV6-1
CASSAERAGEQFF
TGTGCCAGCAGTGCAGAGCGCGCAGGGGAGCAGTTCTTC
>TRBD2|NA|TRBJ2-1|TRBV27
CASSSGTSGSYNEQFF
TGTGCCAGCAGTTCCGGGACTAGCGGCTCCTACAATGAGCAGTTCTTC
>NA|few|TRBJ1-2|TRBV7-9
CASTAQGNGYTF
TGTGCCAGCACCGCGCAGGGAAACGGCTACACCTTC
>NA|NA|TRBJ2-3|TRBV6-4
CASSLGDIQTDTQYF
TGTGCCAGTTCTCTGGGCGACATCCAAACAGATACGCAGTATTTT
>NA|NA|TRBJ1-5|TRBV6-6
CASSYSVGGSPQHF
TGTGCCAGCAGTTACTCAGTCGGGGGGTCGCCCCAGCATTTT
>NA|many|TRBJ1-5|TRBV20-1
CSARETTLGILRHNQPQHF
TGCAGTGCTAGAGAAACAACCCTGGGGATCCTAAGACACAATCAGCCCCAGCATTTT
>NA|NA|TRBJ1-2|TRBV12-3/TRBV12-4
CASSLMRTGYTF
TGTGCCAGCAGTTTAATGAGAACTGGCTACACCTTC
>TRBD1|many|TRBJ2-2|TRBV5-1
CASSGGQGDDTGELFF
TGCGCCAGCAGCGGGGGACAGGGGGATGACACCGGGGAGCTGTTTTTT
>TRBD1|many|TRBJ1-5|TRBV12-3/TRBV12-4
CASSLTGYQPQHF
TGTGCCAGCAGTCTGACAGGGTATCAGCCCCAGCATTTT
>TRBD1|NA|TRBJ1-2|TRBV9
CASSVAGQNGYTF
TGTGCCAGCAGCGTGGCGGGACAGAATGGCTACACCTTC
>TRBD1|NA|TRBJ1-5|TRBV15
CATSRGDRVIRDQPQHF
TGTGCCACCAGCAGAGGGGACAGGGTGATAAGGGATCAGCCCCAGCATTTT
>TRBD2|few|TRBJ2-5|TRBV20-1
CSAGTAGGPETQYF
TGCAGTGCTGGGACAGCGGGGGGGCCTGAGACCCAGTACTTC
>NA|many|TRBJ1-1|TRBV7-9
CASSLRGAGATEAFF
TGTGCCAGCAGCTTACGGGGGGCCGGAGCCACTGAAGCTTTCTTT